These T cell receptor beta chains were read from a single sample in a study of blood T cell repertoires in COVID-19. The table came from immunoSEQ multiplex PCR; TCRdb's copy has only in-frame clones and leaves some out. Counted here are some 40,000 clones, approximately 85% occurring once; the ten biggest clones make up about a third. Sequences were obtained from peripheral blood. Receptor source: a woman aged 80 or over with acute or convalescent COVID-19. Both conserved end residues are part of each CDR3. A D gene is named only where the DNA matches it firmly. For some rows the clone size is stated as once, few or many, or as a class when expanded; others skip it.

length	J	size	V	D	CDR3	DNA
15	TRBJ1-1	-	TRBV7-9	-	CASSLYGFRNTEAFF	TGTGCCAGCAGCTTATACGGGTTTCGAAACACTGAAGCTTTCTTT
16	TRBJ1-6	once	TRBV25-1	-	CASSARGGRDVSPLHF	TGTGCCAGCAGTGCTCGGGGGGGTCGGGATGTTTCACCCCTCCACTTT
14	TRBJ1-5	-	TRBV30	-	CAWREGSSNQPQHF	TGTGCCTGGAGGGAGGGGTCCTCCAATCAGCCCCAGCATTTT
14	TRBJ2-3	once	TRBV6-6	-	CASSKGGNTDTQYF	TGTGCCAGCAGTAAGGGAGGCAACACAGATACGCAGTATTTT
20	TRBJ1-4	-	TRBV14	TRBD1	CASSQDNPLGQGRAREKLFF	TGTGCCAGCAGCCAAGATAATCCCTTGGGACAGGGTCGTGCCCGCGAAAAACTGTTTTTT
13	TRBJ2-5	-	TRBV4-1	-	CASSRDSRETQYF	TGCGCCAGCAGCCGGGACTCTCGGGAGACCCAGTACTTC
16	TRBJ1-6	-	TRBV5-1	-	CASSLGADLGNSPLHF	TGCGCCAGCAGCTTGGGGGCGGACTTGGGTAATTCACCCCTCCACTTT
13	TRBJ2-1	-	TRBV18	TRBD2	CASSPGLAAEQFF	TGTGCCAGCTCACCGGGACTAGCAGCTGAGCAGTTCTTC
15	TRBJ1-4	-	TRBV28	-	CASSPPRYVNEKLFF	TGTGCCAGCAGCCCCCCCCGGTACGTTAATGAAAAACTGTTTTTT
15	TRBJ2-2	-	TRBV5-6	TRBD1	CASSLVQGASGELFF	TGTGCCAGCAGCTTGGTGCAGGGGGCGAGCGGGGAGCTGTTTTTT
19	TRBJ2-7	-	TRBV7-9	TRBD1	CASADPGTGDLIISYEQYF	TGTGCCAGCGCGGACCCTGGGACAGGGGATTTAATAATCTCCTACGAGCAGTACTTC
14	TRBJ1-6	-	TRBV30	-	CAWNLGAYNSPLHF	TGTGCCTGGAACTTGGGCGCCTATAATTCACCCCTCCACTTT
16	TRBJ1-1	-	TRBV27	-	CASSSGMTPPHTEAFF	TGTGCCAGCAGTTCGGGGATGACGCCCCCCCACACTGAAGCTTTCTTT
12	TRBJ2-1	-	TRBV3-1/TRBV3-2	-	CASSQALHEQFF	TGTGCCAGCAGCCAAGCACTACATGAGCAGTTCTTC
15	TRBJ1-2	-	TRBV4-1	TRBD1	CASSHPGQGHYGYTF	TGCGCCAGCAGCCACCCGGGACAGGGGCACTATGGCTACACCTTC
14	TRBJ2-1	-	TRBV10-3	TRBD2	CAISDGLARDGQFF	TGTGCCATCAGTGATGGACTAGCGCGAGACGGGCAGTTCTTC
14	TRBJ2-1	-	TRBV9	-	CASSVGGSYNEQFF	TGTGCCAGCAGCGTAGGGGGCTCATACAATGAGCAGTTCTTC
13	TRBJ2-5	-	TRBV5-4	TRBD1	CASSSGGLKTQYF	TGTGCCAGCAGCTCAGGGGGATTAAAGACCCAGTACTTC
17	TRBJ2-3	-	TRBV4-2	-	CASSPSPDRSSTDTQYF	TGTGCCAGCAGCCCTAGCCCAGACAGGTCGAGCACAGATACGCAGTATTTT
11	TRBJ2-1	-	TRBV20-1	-	CSANSYNEQFF	TGCAGTGCTAACAGCTACAATGAGCAGTTCTTC
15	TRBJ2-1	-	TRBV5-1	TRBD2	CASSPGTSGTHEQFF	TGCGCCAGCAGCCCCGGGACTAGCGGGACACATGAGCAGTTCTTC
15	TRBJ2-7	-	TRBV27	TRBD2	CASNSGLAGTYEQYF	TGTGCCAGCAATTCAGGACTAGCGGGGACCTACGAGCAGTACTTC
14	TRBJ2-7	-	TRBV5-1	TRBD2	CASSNGTSGRLQYF	TGCGCCAGCAGCAACGGCACTAGCGGGAGGCTTCAGTACTTC
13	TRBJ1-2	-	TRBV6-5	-	CASSLSLNYGYTF	TGTGCCAGCAGTTTATCCCTGAACTATGGCTACACCTTC
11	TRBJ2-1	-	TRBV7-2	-	CASSPISEQFF	TGTGCCAGCAGCCCCATCAGTGAGCAGTTCTTC
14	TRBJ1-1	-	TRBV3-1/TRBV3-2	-	CASSRTDMNTEAFF	TGTGCCAGCAGCCGTACAGATATGAACACTGAAGCTTTCTTT
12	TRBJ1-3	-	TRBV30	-	CAWSPQGNTIYF	TGTGCCTGGAGTCCCCAGGGAAACACCATATATTTT
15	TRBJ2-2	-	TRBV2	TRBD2	CASRDTSVGTGELFF	TGTGCCAGCAGGGACACTAGCGTCGGGACTGGGGAGCTGTTTTTT
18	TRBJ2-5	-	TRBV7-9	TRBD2	CASSRGLAGVSQQETQYF	TGTGCCAGCAGTCGAGGACTAGCGGGAGTGTCCCAACAAGAGACCCAGTACTTC
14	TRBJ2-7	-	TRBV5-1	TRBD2	CASSSSGTMNEQYF	TGCGCCAGCAGTTCTAGCGGGACGATGAACGAGCAGTACTTC
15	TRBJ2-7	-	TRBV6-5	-	CASRREAVPSYEQYF	TGTGCCAGCCGGCGAGAAGCGGTCCCCTCCTACGAGCAGTACTTC
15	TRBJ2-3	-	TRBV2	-	CASSLNGRATDTQYF	TGTGCCAGCAGTCTTAACGGGAGAGCCACAGATACGCAGTATTTT
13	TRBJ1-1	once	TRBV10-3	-	CAISEETVGQAFF	TGTGCCATCAGTGAGGAGACAGTGGGGCAAGCTTTCTTT
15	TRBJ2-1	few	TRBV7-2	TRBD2	CASSLVAGGYNEQFF	TGTGCCAGCAGCTTAGTAGCGGGAGGGTACAATGAGCAGTTCTTC
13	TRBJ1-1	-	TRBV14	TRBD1	CASSMTGGTEAFF	TGTGCCAGCAGCATGACAGGGGGTACTGAAGCTTTCTTT
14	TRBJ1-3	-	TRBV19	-	CASSTGTSGNTIYF	TGTGCCAGTAGTACCGGGACATCGGGAAACACCATATATTTT
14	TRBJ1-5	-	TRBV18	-	CASSPEQLNQPQHF	TGTGCCAGCTCACCAGAACAGCTAAATCAGCCCCAGCATTTT
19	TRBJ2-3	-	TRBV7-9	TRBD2	CASSLSAGGGPSATDTQYF	TGTGCCAGCAGCTTATCAGCGGGAGGCGGGCCCTCTGCCACAGATACGCAGTATTTT